Listed below are T cell receptor beta chains from one sample, sequenced in a study of regulatory T cells in long-lasting Graves disease. TCRdb independently ran MiXCR on the multiplex PCR reads; one entry per CDR3 protein. The data hold about 530,000 distinct CDR3 sequences, with roughly 15% observed a single time. These data were also filed under a second study, of T cells in Graves' hyperthyroidism and ophthalmopathy.

The sequencing used peripheral blood mononuclear cells (PBMCs), collected at new diagnosis, from a patient treated with antithyroid drugs. The receptors were sampled from a woman aged 40-65 years with Graves disease. Each CDR3 is given with its conserved first and last residue. The order of the fields is J gene, D gene, clone size, V gene, CDR3 DNA, CDR3 protein. The D gene is left open where the match is weak. Clone size is given for some rows only: seen once, a few or many times, or a class if the clone is expanded.

j_gene: TRBJ1-5; d_gene: NA; abundance: many; v_gene: TRBV4-1; CDR3nt: TGCGCCAGCAGCCAAGGCGACGCATATAGCAATCAGCCCCAGCATTTT; CDR3aa: CASSQGDAYSNQPQHF
j_gene: TRBJ2-2; d_gene: NA; abundance: many; v_gene: TRBV11-2; CDR3nt: TGTGCCAGCAGCTTATGGGACTTCATGAACACCGGGGAGCTGTTTTTT; CDR3aa: CASSLWDFMNTGELFF
j_gene: TRBJ1-4; d_gene: NA; abundance: many; v_gene: TRBV3-1; CDR3nt: TGTGCCAGCAGCCAAGAGGAAGAAAAACTGTTTTTT; CDR3aa: CASSQEEEKLFF
j_gene: TRBJ1-1; d_gene: NA; abundance: many; v_gene: TRBV11-2; CDR3nt: TGTGCCAGCAGCTTCGAACAGAGGAGCACTGAAGCTTTCTTT; CDR3aa: CASSFEQRSTEAFF
j_gene: TRBJ2-1; d_gene: TRBD2; abundance: many; v_gene: TRBV6-2/TRBV6-3; CDR3nt: TGTGCCAGCAGTCCGGGACTAGCGGGGGGATCCTACAATGAGCAGTTCTTC; CDR3aa: CASSPGLAGGSYNEQFF
j_gene: TRBJ2-5; d_gene: NA; abundance: NA; v_gene: TRBV4-1; CDR3nt: TGCGCCAGCAGCCACAGGGGGGACGGGCCAGAGACCCAGTACTTC; CDR3aa: CASSHRGDGPETQYF
j_gene: TRBJ1-2; d_gene: NA; abundance: many; v_gene: TRBV2; CDR3nt: TGTGCCAGCAGACCGGGAGAGGGGTATGGCTACACCTTC; CDR3aa: CASRPGEGYGYTF
j_gene: TRBJ1-1; d_gene: TRBD1; abundance: NA; v_gene: TRBV7-2; CDR3nt: TGTGCCAGCAGCTTAGATCAAGGGGGCGACACTGAAGCTTTCTTT; CDR3aa: CASSLDQGGDTEAFF
j_gene: TRBJ2-1; d_gene: NA; abundance: many; v_gene: TRBV20-1; CDR3nt: TGCAGTGCTAGAGTAGACGGGGGCCCCGCCGAGCAGTTCTTC; CDR3aa: CSARVDGGPAEQFF
j_gene: TRBJ2-3; d_gene: NA; abundance: NA; v_gene: TRBV6-2/TRBV6-3; CDR3nt: TGTGCCAGCAGTTCCCCCTCGAGCACAGATACGCAGTATTTT; CDR3aa: CASSSPSSTDTQYF
j_gene: TRBJ1-3; d_gene: TRBD1; abundance: NA; v_gene: TRBV12-3/TRBV12-4; CDR3nt: TGTGCCAGCAGTCGACAGGGGGCAGATACTGGAAACACCATATATTTT; CDR3aa: CASSRQGADTGNTIYF
j_gene: TRBJ2-2; d_gene: NA; abundance: NA; v_gene: TRBV12-5; CDR3nt: TGTGCTAGTGAAAGGCGGGCACGGAACACCGGGGAGCTGTTTTTT; CDR3aa: CASERRARNTGELFF
j_gene: TRBJ2-7; d_gene: NA; abundance: many; v_gene: TRBV3-1; CDR3nt: TGTGCCAGCACCCCAGGGGGACTGGGGCGGAAGCAGTACTTC; CDR3aa: CASTPGGLGRKQYF
j_gene: TRBJ2-7; d_gene: NA; abundance: NA; v_gene: TRBV19; CDR3nt: TGTGCCAGTAGACCGAGGGTTGGGACTTCGGACCGGGAGCAGTACTTC; CDR3aa: CASRPRVGTSDREQYF
j_gene: TRBJ2-2; d_gene: NA; abundance: many; v_gene: TRBV2; CDR3nt: TGTGCCAGCAGTCACCGGGACTCCGTCACCGGGGAGCTGTTTTTT; CDR3aa: CASSHRDSVTGELFF
j_gene: TRBJ2-1; d_gene: TRBD2; abundance: NA; v_gene: TRBV11-2; CDR3nt: TGTGCCAGCAGGCGGACTAGCGGGGGGGACAATGAGCAGTTCTTC; CDR3aa: CASRRTSGGDNEQFF
j_gene: TRBJ2-7; d_gene: TRBD2; abundance: many; v_gene: TRBV20-1; CDR3nt: TGCAGTGCTAGAAGGGGACTAGCGGAGTACGAGCAGTACTTC; CDR3aa: CSARRGLAEYEQYF
j_gene: TRBJ2-1; d_gene: TRBD2; abundance: few; v_gene: TRBV12-3/TRBV12-4; CDR3nt: TGTGCCAGCGCCCACGATTGGCTAGCGGGGGGGCTAACTTACAATGAGCAGTTCTTC; CDR3aa: CASAHDWLAGGLTYNEQFF
j_gene: TRBJ2-3; d_gene: NA; abundance: few; v_gene: TRBV4-2; CDR3nt: TGTGCCAGCAGCCAAGATTCAGGCTCCCACCGCACAGATACGCAGTATTTT; CDR3aa: CASSQDSGSHRTDTQYF
j_gene: TRBJ1-2; d_gene: NA; abundance: many; v_gene: TRBV7-9; CDR3nt: TGTGCCAGCAGCTTCGGCAAATCTTTGTTTGGCTACACCTTC; CDR3aa: CASSFGKSLFGYTF
j_gene: TRBJ2-1; d_gene: NA; abundance: many; v_gene: TRBV5-1; CDR3nt: TGCGCCAGCAGCTTGGTTCCGGGGAACAATGAGCAGTTCTTC; CDR3aa: CASSLVPGNNEQFF
j_gene: TRBJ1-5; d_gene: NA; abundance: few; v_gene: TRBV4-1; CDR3nt: TGCGCCAGCAGCCCGACGCGCGGGCCGCAGCCCCAGCATTTT; CDR3aa: CASSPTRGPQPQHF
j_gene: TRBJ2-1; d_gene: NA; abundance: NA; v_gene: TRBV29-1; CDR3nt: TGCAGCGTTCGTCAGGTCGGCCGATACAATGAGCAGTTCTTC; CDR3aa: CSVRQVGRYNEQFF
j_gene: TRBJ1-5; d_gene: NA; abundance: NA; v_gene: TRBV20-1; CDR3nt: TGCAGTGCTAGAGGGGACCCAAATCAGCCCCAGCATTTT; CDR3aa: CSARGDPNQPQHF
j_gene: TRBJ2-2; d_gene: NA; abundance: many; v_gene: TRBV6-5; CDR3nt: TGTGCCAGCAGTTACTCCGGGTCTTACACCGGGGAGCTGTTTTTT; CDR3aa: CASSYSGSYTGELFF
j_gene: TRBJ2-1; d_gene: NA; abundance: many; v_gene: TRBV6-2/TRBV6-3; CDR3nt: TGTGCCAGCAGTTACCTGCTAGAGTCCAATGAGCAGTTCTTC; CDR3aa: CASSYLLESNEQFF
j_gene: TRBJ2-3; d_gene: NA; abundance: many; v_gene: TRBV27; CDR3nt: TGTGCCAGCAGTTTACCCGACAGGACCGAGTTGTACTTC; CDR3aa: CASSLPDRTELYF
j_gene: TRBJ1-2; d_gene: TRBD1; abundance: NA; v_gene: TRBV19; CDR3nt: TGTGCCAGTAGTATGCGCGACAGGGGGTCGGCTGGCTACACCTTC; CDR3aa: CASSMRDRGSAGYTF